This T cell receptor (beta chain) was observed in a study of T cells in Graves' hyperthyroidism and ophthalmopathy. Study-wide results and caveats: In blood, most of the thyroid clonotypes expanded above 0.001 were also present.

There were TCR beta CDR3 regions amplified from RNA transcripts. The TCR CDR3 first-round RT-PCR relied on the HTBI primer set. TCRdb independently ran MiXCR on the multiplex PCR reads; one entry per CDR3 protein. The sample holds about 570,000 distinct CDR3 sequences, 46% seen once. Remarks on this clonotype: The antigen is unknown.

J gave up 4 bases and V 7 bases, and 5 bases lay outside the gene matches. The CDR3 extends over 13 amino acids. The source material was peripheral blood or thyroid tissue (not recorded which). The TCR was taken from an adult woman with Graves' disease, either hyperthyroidism or ophthalmopathy (not recorded which). V gene TRBV12-3 or TRBV12-4 combines with J gene TRBJ2-7, with 9 bases aligning to TRBD1. The CDR3 is CASMRTGAYEQYF. The CDR3 region has the DNA TGTGCCAGCATGCGGACAGGGGCGTACGAGCAGTACTTC.